The 10 T cell receptor beta chains reported below all come from one sample, sequenced in a study of regulatory T cells in long-lasting Graves disease. Library construction for TCR beta used iRepertoire HTBI primers and Arm-PCR of CDR3 regions. Each CDR3 protein gets one entry after TCRdb re-called the multiplex PCR reads with MiXCR. The table has 400,000 to 500,000 distinct CDR3 sequences, about 16% seen once. Time point here: newly diagnosed GD, antithyroid drugs for less than 3 months. PBMC RNA served as the TCR library source. The same specimen was also included in a second study, on T cells in Graves' hyperthyroidism and ophthalmopathy.

The specimen was peripheral blood mononuclear cells (PBMCs), collected at new diagnosis, from a patient treated with antithyroid drugs. These receptors came from a young woman with Graves disease.

The chain uses TRBV5-5 and TRBJ1-5; D remains unclear. Germline CDR1 is SGHKS and CDR2 is YYEKEE (reference sequence). This CDR3 has 14 amino acids. The V end was cut by 3 bases, the J end by 9 bases, with 16 bases between. CDR3 DNA: TGTGCCAGCAGCTCCAGTCAGAATCAATGGCCCCAGCATTTT. This translates into CASSSSQNQWPQHF.

The rearrangement joins TRBV12-3 or TRBV12-4 to TRBJ2-2; TRBD1 matches at 9 bases. CDR3 length: 15 residues. V lost 6 bases and J lost 4; bases outside the gene matches: 6. In nucleotides, the CDR3 is TGTGCCAGCAGACCTACAGGGGGCATCACCGGGGAGCTGTTTTTT. Its protein product is CASRPTGGITGELFF.

On this clonotype: Since a much larger clone is just one base distant, this may be a read error. V and J are TRBV28 and TRBJ2-1; possibly TRBD1 for D (5 bases). The germline V gene has CDR1 MDHEN and CDR2 SYDVKM. CDR3 length equals 11 residues. CDR3 loop: CALGPTYEQFF. The CDR3 DNA reads TGTGCGCTGGGGCCAACCTACGAGCAGTTCTTC.

This clonotype appeared many times. V and J are TRBV27 and TRBJ2-1, with TRBD1 matching 9 bases. The V gene end was trimmed by 5 bases and the J gene end by 7 bases; junction bases not matched to a gene: 6. The CDR3 has 14 amino acids. Germline lookup yields CDR1 MNHEY and CDR2 SMNVEV (reference sequence). Here the CDR3 reads CASSRDRGWNEQFF. The CDR3 bases are TGTGCCAGCAGTCGTGACAGGGGGTGGAATGAGCAGTTCTTC.

In this sample, this clonotype turned up many times. The chain employs TRBV28 and TRBJ2-5; 7 nucleotides match TRBD1. Germline values: CDR1 MDHEN, CDR2 SYDVKM. Losses at the gene ends were 4 bases for V and 4 bases for J; bases not matched to a gene: 9. The CDR3 is 15 amino acids. The CDR3 is CASSSGGQSGETQYF. In nucleotides, the CDR3 is TGTGCCAGCAGTTCAGGGGGTCAGAGTGGAGAGACCCAGTACTTC. Looking up the rest from reference TRBV28 and TRBJ2-5 gives the full variable domain: DVKVTQSSRYLVKRTGEKVFLECVQDMDHENMFWYRQDPGLGLRLIYFSYDVKMKEKGDIPEGYSVSREKKERFSLILESASTNQTSMYLCASSSGGQSGETQYFGPGTRLLVL.

The chain links TRBV29-1 to TRBJ2-4; D possibly corresponds to TRBD1 (5 bases). V lost 7 bases and J lost 11, with 21 bases in between. The CDR3 is 13 amino acids. Per the germline V gene, CDR1 is SQVTM and CDR2 is ANQGSEA. The CDR3 region is CSALSRVDVVQYF. The CDR3 region has the DNA TGCAGCGCCCTATCCAGGGTTGATGTGGTTCAGTACTTC.

CDR3 loop: CASSPRHGSYNEQFF. The CDR3 region has the DNA TGTGCCAGCAGCCCCCGCCACGGCTCCTACAATGAGCAGTTCTTC. The rearrangement links TRBV7-6 to TRBJ2-1; no reliable D call. Germline V gene data show CDR1 as SGHVS and CDR2 as FNYEAQ. V lost 5 bases and J lost 0, with 11 bases in between. The CDR3 covers 15 residues.

The CDR3 region is CASSLGPSDDYEQYF. CDR3 in DNA: TGTGCCAGCAGCTTAGGACCTAGCGATGACTACGAGCAGTACTTC. V and J are TRBV13 and TRBJ2-7, with TRBD2 as a possible D gene (6 bases). This CDR3 contains 15 residues. V was clipped by 0 bases and J by 3 bases, with 12 bases between them. The germline V gene encodes CDR1 PRHDT and CDR2 FYEKMQ (reference sequence).

This clonotype has a count of ten or more. V gene TRBV28 combines with J gene TRBJ2-1; TRBD2 aligns across 14 bases. The CDR3 runs 14 residues. V lost 4 bases to trimming and J lost 15 bases; unmatched junction nucleotides: 8. Germline CDR1 is MDHEN and CDR2 is SYDVKM. The CDR3 reads CASSWGLAGEGVFF. CDR3 nucleotides: TGTGCCAGCAGTTGGGGACTAGCGGGAGAGGGGGTGTTCTTC.

This clonotype showed up many times. V gene TRBV15 combines with J gene TRBJ2-7; perhaps TRBD2 as D (5 bases). V was clipped by 0 bases and J by 5 bases, with 11 bases between them. The CDR3 loop spans 14 amino acids. Germline V gene sequence: CDR1 LNHNV, CDR2 YYDKDF (reference sequence). CDR3 sequence (DNA): TGTGCCACCAGCAGAGACCCAGCGGCAGACGAGCAGTACTTC. Translating gives CATSRDPAADEQYF.